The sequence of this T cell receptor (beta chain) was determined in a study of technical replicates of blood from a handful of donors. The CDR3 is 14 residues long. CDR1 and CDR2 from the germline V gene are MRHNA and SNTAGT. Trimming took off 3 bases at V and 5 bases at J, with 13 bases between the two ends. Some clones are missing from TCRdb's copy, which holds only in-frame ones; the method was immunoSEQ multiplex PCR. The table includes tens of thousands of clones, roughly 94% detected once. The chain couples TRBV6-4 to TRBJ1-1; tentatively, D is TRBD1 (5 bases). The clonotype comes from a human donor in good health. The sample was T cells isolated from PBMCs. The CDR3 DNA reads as TGTGCCAGCAGTGAGTGCAGGGTAAGGACTGAAGCTTTCTTT. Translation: CASSECRVRTEAFF.